A single sample is the source of the 27 T cell receptor beta chains below, sequenced in a study of spatial heterogeneity in lung cancer. Antigens of these TCRs are unknown. Study results and limitations: Tumors with more nonsynonymous mutations had more expanded intratumoral alpha and beta TCRs.

TCRdb called the 5' RACE reads again in MiXCR, with one record for every CDR3 protein. The profile shows some 6,000 distinct CDR3 sequences, 13% to 15% of them singletons. Noted time point: sample taken at primary tumor resection. The sample was lung tumor tissue, taken at surgery. These receptors all come from a male donor with early-stage non-small cell lung cancer.

By sample share, this clonotype is medium-sized. This beta chain appears as a stray read in a library generated for alpha chains; its size is not informative. The chain links TRBV28 to TRBJ1-5; a possible D gene is TRBD1 (5 bases). The V gene's germline CDR1 is MDHEN and CDR2 SYDVKM. Trimming cost V 5 bases and J 10 bases, with 21 bases left between them. The CDR3 consists of 15 residues. In DNA form, the CDR3 reads TGTGCCAGCAGTCTCCGACAGTCACGGCACGGCCCCCAGCATTTT. Translation gives CASSLRQSRHGPQHF.

On this clonotype itself: This beta chain is an off-target read within a library intended for alpha chains, so its frequency means little. This sequence joins TRBV4-3 and TRBJ2-3; TRBD1 agrees at 9 bases. V was clipped by 5 bases and J by 4 bases; unmatched bases: 7. The CDR3 totals 15 residues. Germline V gene lookup returns CDR1 LGHNA and CDR2 YSLEER. The CDR3 sequence is CASSSRQGVSDTQYF. As DNA, the CDR3 is TGCGCCAGCAGCTCTCGACAGGGGGTGTCAGATACGCAGTATTTT.

In this sample, this clonotype is medium-sized. Found in a library prepared for alpha chains, this beta chain is an off-target read, and its abundance has little meaning. The rearrangement uses TRBV7-3 and TRBJ2-1; TRBD2 matches 7 bases. The ends lost 5 bases at V and 9 bases at J; junction bases unmatched: 4. The V gene's germline CDR1 is SGHTA and CDR2 FQGTGA. The CDR3 spans 12 residues. The chain's CDR3 is CASSAGAGEQFF. The DNA of the CDR3 is TGTGCCAGCAGCGCGGGAGCCGGTGAGCAGTTCTTC.

This clonotype was observed at least ten times. Because the library targeted alpha chains, this beta chain is an off-target read whose size means little. The chain recombines TRBV9 with TRBJ2-3, with D perhaps matching TRBD2 (5 bases). V was clipped by 5 bases and J by 4 bases, with 14 bases between them. In germline, CDR1 is SGDLS, CDR2 YYNGEE. The CDR3 runs to 14 residues. The CDR3 nucleotides read TGTGCCAGCAGTTTGTACGAGGGAGCAGATACGCAGTATTTT. Translation: CASSLYEGADTQYF.

As concerns this clonotype: The size of this beta chain means little, since it is a stray read in a library made for alpha chains. The chain is built from TRBV4-1 and TRBJ2-2; 10 nucleotides agree with TRBD1. V was clipped by 0 bases and J by 4 bases; unmatched bases: 5. CDR3 length equals 17 residues. CDR1 is MGHRA and CDR2 is YSYEKL in the germline V gene. CDR3 sequence reads: CASSQEAGQGITGELFF. As DNA, the CDR3 is TGCGCCAGCAGCCAAGAGGCGGGACAGGGGATCACCGGGGAGCTGTTTTTT.

This clonotype was observed at least ten times. The library was prepared for alpha chains; this beta chain is a stray read, so its frequency means little. The rearrangement uses TRBV20-1 and TRBJ1-5; no reliable D call. Deletions cut 2 bases from V and 2 bases from J, with 13 bases between. Per the germline V gene, CDR1 is DFQATT and CDR2 is SNEGSKA (reference sequence). CDR3 length: 15 residues. The CDR3 is CSARPRAAGNQPQHF. The CDR3 bases are TGCAGTGCTAGACCCCGGGCCGCGGGCAATCAGCCCCAGCATTTT.

This clonotype showed up many times. This beta chain lies outside the target of a library built for alpha chains; its clone size means little. This chain links TRBV4-1 with TRBJ2-1, with D possibly matching TRBD1 (5 bases). With 4 bases removed from V and 11 bases from J, the gap between germline ends came to 18 bases. Germline V lookup: CDR1 MGHRA, CDR2 YSYEKL. This CDR3 contains 14 residues. The CDR3, as DNA: TGCGCCAGCAGCCCCCTAATCGGTGGGGCTCAGCAGTTCTTC. This codes for CASSPLIGGAQQFF.

This clonotype was recorded at least ten times. This beta chain slipped into a library made for alpha chains as a stray read, so its size is not meaningful. The CDR3 DNA follows: TGTGCCAGCAGCTTCCCGCGGGACGGGCCGCGGGGCACCGGGGAGCTGTTTTTT. Translation gives CASSFPRDGPRGTGELFF. V and J are TRBV11-2 and TRBJ2-2; TRBD2 might be the D (6 bases). CDR3 size: 18 residues. Germline V gene data show CDR1 as SGHAT and CDR2 as FQNNGV. The V gene lost 3 bases and the J gene lost 4 bases, with 21 bases spanning the gap. Looking up the rest from reference TRBV11-2 and TRBJ2-2 gives the full variable domain: EAGVAQSPRYKIIEKRQSVAFWCNPISGHATLYWYQQILGQGPKLLIQFQNNGVVDDSQLPKDRFSAERLKGVDSTLKIQPAKLEDSAVYLCASSFPRDGPRGTGELFFGEGSRLTVL.

Judged by abundance, this clonotype is medium-sized. Within a library made for alpha chains, this beta chain is off target, and its count is uninformative. V usage is TRBV5-1 and J usage is TRBJ2-3; TRBD2 aligns across 9 bases. Germline V lookup: CDR1 SGHRS, CDR2 YFSETQ. J was trimmed by 4 bases and V by 6 bases; bases with no gene match: 18. This CDR3 is 18 amino acids long. CDR3 sequence (DNA): TGCGCCAGCAAACAGATGGGAGGCGGGAGGGCCTTTTCAGATACGCAGTATTTT. Amino acids: CASKQMGGGRAFSDTQYF.

Sample share makes this clonotype medium-sized. Since it is a stray read in a library aimed at alpha chains, this beta chain has a size that is not meaningful. The V call is TRBV19, the J call TRBJ2-1; a weak D match, TRBD1 (6 bases). This CDR3 has 16 amino acids. Germline V gene sequence: CDR1 LNHDA, CDR2 SQIVND (reference sequence). The V end lost 3 bases, the J end lost 4 bases, and 16 bases lay between the germline ends. CDR3 nucleotide sequence: TGTGCCAGTAGTATTGGGTTGGGGGACACATACAATGAGCAGTTCTTC. Protein sequence: CASSIGLGDTYNEQFF.

Sample share makes this clonotype medium-sized. This beta chain is an off-target read within a library intended for alpha chains, so its frequency means little. The gene calls are TRBV11-2 and TRBJ2-1; D possibly matches TRBD1 or TRBD2 (5 bases each). This CDR3 contains 16 residues. Trimming removed 1 base from V and 4 bases from J, with 14 bases in between. The germline gives CDR1 SGHAT, CDR2 FQNNGV. The CDR3 sequence: CASSLGPGRKYNEQFF. The DNA of the CDR3 is TGTGCCAGCAGCTTAGGTCCGGGACGTAAATACAATGAGCAGTTCTTC.

In its sample, this clonotype is medium-sized. This beta chain is an off-target read within a library intended for alpha chains, so its frequency means little. The J gene is TRBJ2-3, the V gene TRBV5-1; possibly TRBD1 or TRBD2 for D (5 bases each). The CDR3 loop spans 15 amino acids. Germline CDR1 and CDR2: SGHRS and YFSETQ. The germline V and J ends were trimmed by 4 bases and 2 bases, with 14 bases remaining between them. The CDR3, as DNA: TGCGCCAGCAGCGAGGGGTGGCGGTACACAGATACGCAGTATTTT. Protein: CASSEGWRYTDTQYF.

This clonotype was observed many times. With the library built for alpha chains, this beta chain is off target and its frequency is not meaningful. The chain joins TRBV20-1 to TRBJ1-2; 8 bases line up with TRBD1. The CDR3 has 12 residues. Per germline, CDR1 DFQATT and CDR2 SNEGSKA (reference sequence). The ends lost 3 bases at V and 5 bases at J; junction bases unmatched: 2. The CDR3 sequence is CSASGQGYGYTF. The CDR3 bases are TGCAGTGCTAGTGGACAGGGTTATGGCTACACCTTC.

On this clonotype: This beta chain is a stray sequence in a library constructed for alpha chains; its clone size is not meaningful. The chain links TRBV6-1 to TRBJ2-3; 7 bases match TRBD1. CDR1 MNHNS and CDR2 SASEGT come from the germline V gene. V dropped 5 bases and J dropped 5; count of bases not matched to a gene: 4. The CDR3 spans 13 residues. CDR3 loop: CASSIDREDTQYF. The CDR3, as DNA: TGTGCCAGCAGTATAGACAGGGAAGATACGCAGTATTTT.

This clonotype counts as medium-sized (0.01 to 0.1%). The size of this beta chain means little, since it is a stray read in a library made for alpha chains. V usage is TRBV27 and J usage is TRBJ2-7; no firm D call. The CDR3 is 12 amino acids. The V gene lost 8 bases and the J gene lost 0 bases, with 8 bases spanning the gap. Per germline, CDR1 MNHEY and CDR2 SMNVEV (reference sequence). CDR3 residues: CASGVGSYEQYF. CDR3 DNA sequence: TGTGCCAGCGGGGTGGGCTCCTACGAGCAGTACTTC.

By proportion, this clonotype is medium-sized (0.01 to 0.1%). This beta chain is off target for a library built for alpha chains, so its abundance means little. The chain couples TRBV20-1 to TRBJ2-5, with D perhaps assigned TRBD1 or TRBD2 (5 bases each). The CDR3 has 13 amino acids. V dropped 5 bases and J dropped 2 bases, with 12 bases sitting between them. Per the germline V gene, CDR1 is DFQATT and CDR2 is SNEGSKA (reference sequence). In nucleotides, the CDR3 is TGCAGTGCTGTACGGGGCCTGCAAGAGACCCAGTACTTC. Residues: CSAVRGLQETQYF.

This clonotype is categorized as medium-sized. This beta chain was picked up by a library intended for alpha chains and is off target, so its count carries little meaning. This chain links TRBV9 with TRBJ2-7; D ambiguous. This CDR3 is 15 amino acids long. In germline, CDR1 is SGDLS, CDR2 YYNGEE. With 0 bases removed from V and 2 bases from J, the gap between germline ends came to 12 bases. The CDR3 DNA sequence: TGTGCCAGCAGCGTAGGAGTCGATAGTACCTACGAGCAGTACTTC. It specifies CASSVGVDSTYEQYF.

Many counts were recorded for this clonotype. Since it is a stray read in a library aimed at alpha chains, this beta chain has a size that is not meaningful. V gene TRBV6-5 combines with J gene TRBJ1-1; 7 nucleotides align to TRBD1. The germline V gene has CDR1 MNHEY and CDR2 SVGAGI. The CDR3 spans 16 residues. V trimming: 1 base; J trimming: 0 bases; junction bases outside the gene matches: 5. The CDR3 bases are TGTGCCAGCAGTTACTGGCGGACAGGCATGAACACTGAAGCTTTCTTT. It is translated as CASSYWRTGMNTEAFF.

This clonotype rates as medium-sized. As an off-target read in a library built for alpha chains, this beta chain has a frequency of little significance. The gene calls are TRBV10-2 and TRBJ2-1; TRBD1 might be the D (6 bases). Trimming stripped 4 bases from V and 7 bases from J, with 11 bases between. The CDR3 length is 13 residues. Germline-derived CDR1 and CDR2 are WSHSY and SAAADI. The CDR3 DNA reads as TGCGCCAGCAGTGGTACAGGGTCGAATGAGCAGTTCTTC. As protein: CASSGTGSNEQFF.

By share of the sample, this clonotype is medium-sized. This beta chain turned up in a library designed for alpha chains; as an off-target read, its abundance says little. V and J are TRBV15 and TRBJ2-2, with 9 nucleotides matching TRBD2. The CDR3 loop spans 17 amino acids. Per germline, CDR1 LNHNV and CDR2 YYDKDF (reference sequence). After removal of 5 bases from V and 5 bases from J, the junction contained 12 bases not matched to a gene. CDR3 residues: CATSAAGSGRPTGELFF. The CDR3 bases are TGTGCCACCAGCGCCGCGGGTAGCGGGAGACCAACCGGGGAGCTGTTTTTT.

This clonotype was seen at least ten times. This beta chain is an off-target read within a library intended for alpha chains, so its frequency means little. The chain links TRBV4-1 to TRBJ1-5, with TRBD1 matching over 11 bases. Germline V gives CDR1 MGHRA, CDR2 YSYEKL. With 8 bases clipped from V and 4 bases from J, the junction kept 7 bases outside the gene matches. This CDR3 is built from 15 residues. The CDR3 nucleotides are TGCGCCAGCGGGACAGGGGGGACGGAGAATCAGCCCCAGCATTTT. It translates to CASGTGGTENQPQHF.

This clonotype is categorized as medium-sized (0.01 to 0.1%). For a library built for alpha chains, this beta chain is a stray read; little rests on its size. The genes are TRBV27 and TRBJ1-5; 7 bases agree with TRBD1. The CDR3 loop spans 15 amino acids. The trim removed 6 bases at V and 0 bases at J, leaving 5 bases unmatched. Germline V gene sequence: CDR1 MNHEY, CDR2 SMNVEV (reference sequence). In nucleotides, the CDR3 is TGTGCCAGCAGGCCGGGGACAGCTAGCAATCAGCCCCAGCATTTT. Amino acid sequence: CASRPGTASNQPQHF.

As regards this clonotype: A library made for alpha chains picked up this beta chain off target, so its size means little. The chain carries TRBV7-2 and TRBJ2-3; D is uncertain. CDR3 size: 12 residues. Germline V gene lookup returns CDR1 SGHTA and CDR2 FQGNSA. V lost 1 base to trimming and J lost 6 bases, with 5 bases between them. Here the CDR3 reads CASSLGPDTQYF. The CDR3 DNA sequence: TGTGCCAGCAGCTTAGGCCCGGATACGCAGTATTTT.

By share of the sample, this clonotype is medium-sized. Found in a library prepared for alpha chains, this beta chain is an off-target read, and its abundance has little meaning. The chain couples TRBV27 to TRBJ2-7; TRBD1 might be the D (5 bases). The V end lost 3 bases, the J end lost 7 bases, and 16 bases lay between the germline ends. In germline, CDR1 is MNHEY, CDR2 SMNVEV (reference sequence). This CDR3 is built from 14 residues. The CDR3 sequence is CASSLAPQGREQYF. CDR3 bases: TGTGCCAGCAGTTTGGCCCCCCAGGGCCGAGAGCAGTACTTC.

At least ten counts were recorded for this clonotype. This beta chain slipped into a library made for alpha chains as a stray read, so its size is not meaningful. The chain carries TRBV11-2 and TRBJ2-5; D is unclear. Germline values: CDR1 SGHAT, CDR2 FQNNGV. Trimming took 1 base from V and 2 from J, leaving 8 bases between them. CDR3 length: 14 amino acids. The CDR3 is CASSLGQAQETQYF. Written as DNA, the CDR3 is TGTGCCAGCAGCTTAGGCCAAGCGCAAGAGACCCAGTACTTC.

By frequency in the sample, this clonotype is medium-sized. This beta chain lies outside the target of a library built for alpha chains; its clone size means little. The chain has TRBV5-1 and TRBJ1-1; perhaps TRBD1 as D (5 bases). The V end lost 4 bases, the J end lost 1 base, and 11 bases lay between the germline ends. The CDR3 is made up of 14 amino acids. Germline CDR1 reads SGHRS; CDR2 reads YFSETQ. The CDR3 is CASSVGGSNTEAFF. DNA for the CDR3: TGCGCCAGCAGCGTCGGGGGTTCGAACACTGAAGCTTTCTTT. Full variable domain (remainder filled in from reference TRBV5-1 and TRBJ1-1): KAGVTQTPRYLIKTRGQQVTLSCSPISGHRSVSWYQQTPGQGLQFLFEYFSETQRNKGNFPGRFSGRQFSNSRSEMNVSTLELGDSALYLCASSVGGSNTEAFFGQGTRLTVV.

At least ten counts were recorded for this clonotype. Found in a library prepared for alpha chains, this beta chain is an off-target read, and its abundance has little meaning. V usage is TRBV2 and J usage is TRBJ2-7; D is undetermined. This CDR3 contains 13 residues. V lost 5 bases, J lost 2 bases, and 10 bases lay in between. Per germline, CDR1 SNHLY and CDR2 FYNNEI. Here the CDR3 reads CASSQVAAYEQYF. CDR3 DNA: TGTGCCAGCAGTCAGGTAGCAGCCTACGAGCAGTACTTC. The full variable domain, with the rest looked up from reference TRBV2 and TRBJ2-7, is EPEVTQTPSHQVTQMGQEVILRCVPISNHLYFYWYRQILGQKVEFLVSFYNNEISEKSEIFDDQFSVERPDGSNFTLKIRSTKLEDSAMYFCASSQVAAYEQYFGPGTRLTVT.